Described below is a single T cell receptor beta chain sequence and its context. TCRdb's table, derived via immunoSEQ multiplex PCR, lists solely in-frame clones and lacks some. Of about 15,000 clones listed, 35% to 50% were seen once; the top ten hold less than 45%. These data come from a study of neoadjuvant anti-PD-1 for oral cavity cancer. As for time point: after neoadjuvant nivolumab, at surgical resection. The CDR3 consists of 14 residues. Germline loops: CDR1 LNHDA, CDR2 SQIVND (reference sequence). Trimming removed 6 bases at V and 1 base at J, with 12 bases between. The gene calls are TRBV19 and TRBJ1-2; TRBD1 might be the D (5 bases). The clonotype comes from a person between 40 and 85 years old with oral cavity squamous cell carcinoma. The starting material was tumor tissue, obtained after nivolumab (anti-PD-1) treatment. This chain's CDR3 is CASSRQKNNYGYTF. The CDR3 DNA sequence: TGTGCCAGTAGCCGACAGAAAAATAACTATGGCTACACCTTC.